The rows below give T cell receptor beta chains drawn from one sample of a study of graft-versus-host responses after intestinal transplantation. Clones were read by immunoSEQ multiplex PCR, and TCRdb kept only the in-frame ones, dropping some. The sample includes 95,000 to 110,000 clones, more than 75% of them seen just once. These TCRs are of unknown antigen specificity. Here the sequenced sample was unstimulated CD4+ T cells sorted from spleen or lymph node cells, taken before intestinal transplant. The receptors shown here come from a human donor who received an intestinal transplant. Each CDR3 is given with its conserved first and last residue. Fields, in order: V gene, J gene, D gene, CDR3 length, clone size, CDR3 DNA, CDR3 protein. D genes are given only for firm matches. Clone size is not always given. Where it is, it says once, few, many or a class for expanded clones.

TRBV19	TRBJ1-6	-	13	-	TGTGCCAGTAGTATACTGAGTAATTCACCCCTCCACTTT	CASSILSNSPLHF
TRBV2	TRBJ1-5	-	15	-	TGTGCCAGCAGTGAGATCGGGACGGCAAATCAGCCCCAGCATTTT	CASSEIGTANQPQHF
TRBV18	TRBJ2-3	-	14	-	TGTGCCAGCTCACCCTCGGGGGTCACAGATACGCAGTATTTT	CASSPSGVTDTQYF
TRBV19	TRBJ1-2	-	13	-	TGTGCCAGTAGTCAACAGACTAACTATGGCTACACCTTC	CASSQQTNYGYTF
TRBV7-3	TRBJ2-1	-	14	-	TGTGCCAGCAGCTTAAAAGACTCATACAATGAGCAGTTCTTC	CASSLKDSYNEQFF
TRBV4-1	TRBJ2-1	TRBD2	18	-	TGCGCCAGCAGCCAAGATTTCTCTAGCGGGAGGATGGGCAATGAGCAGTTCTTC	CASSQDFSSGRMGNEQFF
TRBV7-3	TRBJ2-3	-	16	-	TGTGCCAGCAGCTCCCAGGGTAGTGGGAGCACAGATACGCAGTATTTT	CASSSQGSGSTDTQYF
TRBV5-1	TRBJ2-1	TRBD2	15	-	TGCGCCAGCAGCGTACTAGCGGGGGAGAACAATGAGCAGTTCTTC	CASSVLAGENNEQFF
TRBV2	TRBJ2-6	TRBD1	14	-	TGTGCCAGCTACAGGGGCTCTGGGGCCAACGTCCTGACTTTC	CASYRGSGANVLTF
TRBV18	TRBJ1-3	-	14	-	TGTGCCAGCTCACCACCGAAACCTGGAAACACCATATATTTT	CASSPPKPGNTIYF
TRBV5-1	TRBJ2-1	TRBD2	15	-	TGCGCCAGCTCCCTTACTAGCGGGGGAATCAATGAGCAGTTCTTC	CASSLTSGGINEQFF
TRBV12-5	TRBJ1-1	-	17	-	TGTGCTAGTGGTTTGGAATCGTACGCGGCAGGGAGCACTGAAGCTTTCTTT	CASGLESYAAGSTEAFF
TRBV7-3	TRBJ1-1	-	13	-	TGTGCCAGCAGCTTAGTGGCGAACACTGAAGCTTTCTTT	CASSLVANTEAFF
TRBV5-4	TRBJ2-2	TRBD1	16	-	TGTGCCAGCAGCTTGCGGGGACAGGGCGACACCGGGGAGCTGTTTTTT	CASSLRGQGDTGELFF
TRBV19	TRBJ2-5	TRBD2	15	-	TGTGCCAGTAGTAGGACTAGCGGAGACCAAGAGACCCAGTACTTC	CASSRTSGDQETQYF
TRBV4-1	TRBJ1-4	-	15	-	TGCGCCAGCAGCCAAAGACGGCCCTGGGGGGAAAAACTGTTTTTT	CASSQRRPWGEKLFF
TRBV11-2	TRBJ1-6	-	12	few	TGTGCCAGCAGCTTCAGGACTTCACCCCTCCACTTT	CASSFRTSPLHF
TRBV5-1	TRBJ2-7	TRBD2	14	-	TGCGCCAGCAGCGGTAGCGGGAGCTCCTACGAGCAGTACTTC	CASSGSGSSYEQYF
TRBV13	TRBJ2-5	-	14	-	TGTGCCAGCAGCCACGGGACTGTACAAGAGACCCAGTACTTC	CASSHGTVQETQYF
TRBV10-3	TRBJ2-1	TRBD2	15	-	TGTGCCATCAGTCTAGCGGGAGACGCCTACAATGAGCAGTTCTTC	CAISLAGDAYNEQFF
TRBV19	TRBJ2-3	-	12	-	TGTGCCAGTTCCCCGCAGGCAGATACGCAGTATTTT	CASSPQADTQYF
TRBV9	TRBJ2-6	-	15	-	TGTGCCAGCAGGACAACAGGGTCTGGGGCCAACGTCCTGACTTTC	CASRTTGSGANVLTF
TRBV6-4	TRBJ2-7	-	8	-	TGTGCCAGCAGGCATGGGTACTTC	CASRHGYF
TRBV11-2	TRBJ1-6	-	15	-	TGTGCCAGCAGCTTAATTGGCCCGAGGAATTCACCCCTCCACTTT	CASSLIGPRNSPLHF
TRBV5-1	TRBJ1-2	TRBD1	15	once	TGCGCCAGCAGCTCGAACTTAGACAGGGCGTATGGCTACACCTTC	CASSSNLDRAYGYTF
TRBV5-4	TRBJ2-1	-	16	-	TGTGCCAGCAGCCGCGACAGATTAAGCTCCTACAATGAGCAGTTCTTC	CASSRDRLSSYNEQFF
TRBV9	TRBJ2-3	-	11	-	TGTGCCAGCAGCGTACCAGATACGCAGTATTTT	CASSVPDTQYF
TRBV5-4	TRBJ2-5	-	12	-	TGTGCCAGCAGCTTCGGCCAAGAGACCCAGTACTTC	CASSFGQETQYF
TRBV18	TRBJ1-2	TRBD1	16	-	TGTGCCAGCTCACCACTCGACAGGGGAGTCGGTTCAGGCTACACCTTC	CASSPLDRGVGSGYTF
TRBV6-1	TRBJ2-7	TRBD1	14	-	TGTGCCAGCGGAGAACAGGGGACCTTCTACGAGCAGTACTTC	CASGEQGTFYEQYF
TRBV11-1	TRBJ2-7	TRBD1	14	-	TGTGCCAGCAGCTCGGGACAGGGGCCCTACGAGCAGTACTTC	CASSSGQGPYEQYF
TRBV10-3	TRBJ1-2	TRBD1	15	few	TGTGCCATCAGTGCGAGGACAGGGGGCGAGTATGGCTACACCTTC	CAISARTGGEYGYTF
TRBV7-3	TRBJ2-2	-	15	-	TGTGCCAGCAGCTTGGGACACCCGAACACCGGGGAGCTGTTTTTT	CASSLGHPNTGELFF
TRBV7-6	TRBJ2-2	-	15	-	TGTGCCAGCAGTCCCGGGGGACACCCCACCGGGGAGCTGTTTTTT	CASSPGGHPTGELFF
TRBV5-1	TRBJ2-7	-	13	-	TGCGCCAGCAGCTTAACCTCAGCCTACGAGCAGTACTTC	CASSLTSAYEQYF
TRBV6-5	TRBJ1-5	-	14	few	TGTGCCAGCAAGACAGCATATAGCAATCAGCCCCAGCATTTT	CASKTAYSNQPQHF
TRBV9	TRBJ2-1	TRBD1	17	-	TGTGCCAGCAGCGTACGCGGCGGTGACAGGGGGTCGGATGAGCAGTTCTTC	CASSVRGGDRGSDEQFF
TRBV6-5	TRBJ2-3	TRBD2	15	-	TGTGCCAGTGAGGGGGGGACTAGCGGGAGGAATACGCAGTATTTT	CASEGGTSGRNTQYF
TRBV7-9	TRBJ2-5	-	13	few	TGTGCCAGGATGGGCCCGGGCCAAGAGACCCAGTACTTC	CARMGPGQETQYF
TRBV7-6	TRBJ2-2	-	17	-	TGTGCCAGCAGCTTACTCAGGACACGGATGAACACCGGGGAGCTGTTTTTT	CASSLLRTRMNTGELFF
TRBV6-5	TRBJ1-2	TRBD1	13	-	TGTGCCAGCAGTCGCCGGGACAGGGCTGGCTACACCTTC	CASSRRDRAGYTF
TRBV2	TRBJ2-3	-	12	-	TGTGCCAGCAGTCCCGGCCACGAGAGGCAGTATTTT	CASSPGHERQYF
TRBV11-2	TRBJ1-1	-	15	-	TGTGCCAGCAGCCCCCCGCTGGTTGTGAACACTGAAGCTTTCTTT	CASSPPLVVNTEAFF
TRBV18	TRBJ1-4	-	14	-	TGTGCCAGCTCACCTGGGAACAGTGATGAAAAACTGTTTTTT	CASSPGNSDEKLFF
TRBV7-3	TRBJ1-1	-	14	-	TGTGCCAGCAGTTCCGACAGCCGGAACACTGAAGCTTTCTTT	CASSSDSRNTEAFF
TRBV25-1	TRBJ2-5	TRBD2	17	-	TGTGCCAGCAGTGAAGGCGGAGTAGCGGGAGTAGCAGAGACCCAGTACTTC	CASSEGGVAGVAETQYF
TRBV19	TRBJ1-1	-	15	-	TGTGCCAGTAGTGCCCCAGGGACCCCTAACACTGAAGCTTTCTTT	CASSAPGTPNTEAFF
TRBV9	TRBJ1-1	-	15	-	TGTGCCAGCAGCCCTCAGTCGACAGTCAACACTGAAGCTTTCTTT	CASSPQSTVNTEAFF
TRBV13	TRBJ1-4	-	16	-	TGTGCCAGCAGCTCCCGGAGCGTTGCAACTAATGAAAAACTGTTTTTT	CASSSRSVATNEKLFF
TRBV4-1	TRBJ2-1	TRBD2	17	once	TGCGCCAGCAGCCACTGGGCAGCGGGGGGGTTGTACAATGAGCAGTTCTTC	CASSHWAAGGLYNEQFF
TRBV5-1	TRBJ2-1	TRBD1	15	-	TGCGCCAGCAGCCCAGGGACAGGAATTTACAATGAGCAGTTCTTC	CASSPGTGIYNEQFF
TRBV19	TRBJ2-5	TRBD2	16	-	TGTGCCAGTAGTAGGGAAGGACTAGCGGGGCAAGAGACCCAGTACTTC	CASSREGLAGQETQYF
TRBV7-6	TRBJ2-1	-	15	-	TGTGCCAGCAGTGTCGGGGCCCACTCCTACAATGAGCAGTTCTTC	CASSVGAHSYNEQFF
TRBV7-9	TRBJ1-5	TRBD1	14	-	TGTGCCAGCAGCTTAGAGGGGGCGAGGCAGCCCCAGCATTTT	CASSLEGARQPQHF
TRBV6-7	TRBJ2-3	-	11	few	TGTGCCAGCAAAGGGGGACATACGCAGTATTTT	CASKGGHTQYF
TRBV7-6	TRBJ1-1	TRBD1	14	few	TGTGCCAGCAGCGGGGACAGGATGAACACTGAAGCTTTCTTT	CASSGDRMNTEAFF
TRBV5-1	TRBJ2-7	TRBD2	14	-	TGCGCCAGCAGCTTGGGGTCGGGAGGTGGCGAGCAGTACTTC	CASSLGSGGGEQYF
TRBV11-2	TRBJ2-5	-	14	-	TGTGCCAGCAGCTTAGGGGAGGCTCGGGAGACCCAGTACTTC	CASSLGEARETQYF